This TCR beta chain is from a study of blood T cell repertoires in COVID-19. Overall study context: COVID-19 samples from acute and convalescent phases originated in the United States, Italy and Spain.

The CDR3 consists of 14 residues. V lost 3 bases to trimming and J lost 7 bases; unmatched junction nucleotides: 4. Germline V gene lookup returns CDR1 SGHNT and CDR2 YYREEE (reference sequence). TCRdb keeps only in-frame clones here, not all; method: immunoSEQ multiplex PCR. The table includes about 180,000 clones, about 91% detected once. The TCR sequence derives from a young woman with acute or convalescent COVID-19. The rearrangement links TRBV5-4 to TRBJ2-4, with 10 bases identical to TRBD1. Input material: peripheral blood. CDR3 loop: CASSYGQGENIQYF. CDR3 coding DNA: TGTGCCAGCAGCTACGGACAGGGGGAGAACATTCAGTACTTC.